This T cell receptor (beta chain) was sequenced in a study of T-cell memory formation after mild COVID-19. Findings and limits, study-wide: Prior to infection, memory already included some responding clones, suggesting cross-reactive memory joined.

Each CDR3 protein gets one entry after TCRdb re-called the 5' RACE reads with MiXCR. The profile shows about 340,000 distinct CDR3 sequences, 14% of them singletons. For this clonotype: Its specificity is not known.

The V end was cut by 1 base, the J end by 8 bases, with 8 bases between. Germline V CDR1 and CDR2: LGHNA, YSLEER. This CDR3 is 12 amino acids long. This chain uses TRBV4-3 with TRBJ1-1; D is unresolved. The sample consisted of PBMCs or a T cell subset sorted from them (not recorded which). The receptor comes from a man aged 18 to 29 who had mild COVID-19 (a few samples of this study predate the infection). Cell type and time point are not known. CDR3 region: CASSQVGSEAFF. For the CDR3, the DNA is TGCGCCAGCAGCCAAGTAGGGTCCGAAGCTTTCTTT.